Described below is a single T cell receptor (beta chain) sequence and its context. Its antigen is still unknown. The entry originates in a study of T-cell memory formation after mild COVID-19. Notes on the study in general: Pre-infection memory carried some responding clones, suggesting that cross-reactive memory joined.

CDR1 is GTSNPN and CDR2 is SVGIG in the germline V gene (reference sequence). Trimming pared 2 bases from V and 7 bases from J, leaving 9 bases between. The CDR3 covers 12 residues. After 5'RACE with constant-segment primers, TCR alpha and TCR beta cDNA libraries carrying sample barcodes and UMIs were obtained. One entry per CDR3 protein results from TCRdb running MiXCR on the 5' RACE reads. The sample has fewer than 95,000 distinct CDR3 sequences, roughly an eighth seen once; the top ten hold approximately 26%. Sequencing was carried out using PBMCs or a T cell subset sorted from them (not recorded which). The receptor was isolated from an adult woman who had mild COVID-19 (a few samples of this study predate the infection). Cell type and time point are not known. The chain recombines TRBV30 with TRBJ1-5, with D unresolved. The CDR3 region is CAWSQGRQPQHF. CDR3 DNA: TGTGCCTGGAGTCAAGGCAGGCAGCCCCAGCATTTT. Together with reference TRBV30 and TRBJ1-5, the CDR3 gives the full variable domain: SQTIHQWPATLVQPVGSPLSLECTVEGTSNPNLYWYRQAAGRGLQLLFYSVGIGQISSEVPQNLSASRPQDRQFILSSKKLLLSDSGFYLCAWSQGRQPQHFGDGTRLSIL.